The 30 T cell receptor beta chains presented below share a single source sample, sequenced in a study of CD8+CD57+ T cells in acquired aplastic anemia. It was genomic DNA that served as the template for profiling TCR beta VDJ and CDR3. TCRdb re-derived calls from the reads in MiXCR, one entry per CDR3 protein. The sample records roughly 130,000 distinct CDR3 sequences, about 48% being singletons. The sequenced material came from sorted CD4+, CD8+, or CD8+CD57+ T cells (not recorded which) from PBMCs. The receptors derive from a human donor in good health, serving as a control.

A remark on this clonotype: The junction shows a germline mismatch at one end, possibly a read error. The chain combines TRBV7-2 with TRBJ2-5; TRBD2 aligns across 12 bases. CDR3 size: 15 residues. The germline CDR1 and CDR2 sequences are SGHTA and FQGNSA. As DNA, the CDR3 is TGTGCCAGCAGCTCAACTAGCGGGGGGCGAGAGACCCAGTGCTTC. Translation: CASSSTSGGRETQCF.

This clonotype has ten or more counts. The rearrangement joins TRBV6-6 to TRBJ2-7, with 7 positions matching TRBD2. V shed 2 bases and J 9 bases; nucleotides not matched to a gene: 10. Germline V gene data show CDR1 as MNHNY and CDR2 as SVGAGI (reference sequence). The CDR3 totals 14 residues. CDR3: CASSYGEGYFAQYF. CDR3 nucleotide sequence: TGTGCCAGCAGTTACGGGGAGGGATATTTCGCGCAGTACTTC.

This chain joins TRBV20-1 and TRBJ2-7; no clear D. With 1 base removed from V and 0 bases from J, the gap between germline ends came to 10 bases. Germline V CDR1 and CDR2: DFQATT, SNEGSKA (reference sequence). The CDR3 is 14 amino acids. This CDR3 reads CSARGSGVSYEQYF. The CDR3, as DNA: TGCAGTGCTAGAGGCAGTGGGGTCTCCTACGAGCAGTACTTC.

This clonotype was picked up many times. The CDR3 sequence is CASSTGQGKVAEAFF. DNA for the CDR3: TGTGCCAGTAGTACGGGGCAGGGTAAGGTGGCTGAAGCTTTCTTT. The chain combines TRBV19 with TRBJ1-1; D possibly corresponds to TRBD1 (5 bases). This CDR3 has 15 residues. CDR1 is LNHDA, CDR2 SQIVND, per germline (reference sequence). V lost 4 bases and J lost 6, with 18 bases in between.

The chain carries TRBV7-2 and TRBJ1-2, with D maybe TRBD1 (6 bases). V was shortened by 4 bases and J by 13 bases, with 16 bases between the two germline ends. This CDR3 is built from 12 residues. Germline CDR1 and CDR2: SGHTA and FQGNSA. The CDR3 nucleotides read TGTGCCAGCAGCTCCGGTGACAGGAAAGTCACCTTC. This encodes CASSSGDRKVTF.

This clonotype was counted at least ten times. The chain employs TRBV7-9 and TRBJ1-6; D gene unclear. Germline V gene sequence: CDR1 SEHNR, CDR2 FQNEAQ (reference sequence). The CDR3 consists of 12 residues. Trimming left V 9 bases short and J 7 bases short, with 10 bases between. DNA of the CDR3: TGTGCCAGTGGACCAGGAAATTCACCCCTCCACTTT. As protein: CASGPGNSPLHF.

This clonotype showed up many times. The chain joins TRBV20-1 to TRBJ2-3, with 11 bases lining up with TRBD2. The CDR3 covers 14 residues. Trimming at V came to 8 bases and at J to 6 bases, leaving 10 bases not matched to a gene. The germline V gene encodes CDR1 DFQATT and CDR2 SNEGSKA (reference sequence). CDR3 in amino acids: CSFHSGGAGDTQYF. In DNA, the CDR3 is TGCAGTTTCCATAGCGGGGGGGCGGGCGATACGCAGTATTTT.

CDR3: CASRGTGVSYTF. CDR3 DNA: TGTGCCAGCAGGGGGACAGGGGTTAGCTACACCTTC. The rearrangement uses TRBV25-1 and TRBJ1-2; 10 bases match TRBD1. CDR3 length equals 12 residues. From germline, CDR1 is MGHDK and CDR2 SYGVNS. V dropped 6 bases and J dropped 9; count of bases not matched to a gene: 4.

The chain uses TRBV4-1 and TRBJ2-7, with 12 bases aligning to TRBD2. CDR3 length: 15 amino acids. Germline CDR1 reads MGHRA; CDR2 reads YSYEKL. The V gene end was trimmed by 6 bases and the J gene end by 7 bases; junction bases not matched to a gene: 10. In DNA, the CDR3 is TGCGCCAGCAGGCCGCTAGCGGGAGGGCCTGAGGAGCAGTACTTC. Amino acids: CASRPLAGGPEEQYF.

J is TRBJ2-1 and V is TRBV11-3; TRBD2 matches at 13 bases. J lost 12 bases, V lost 5 bases, and 7 bases had no gene match. CDR3 length equals 14 residues. CDR1 is SGHNT and CDR2 is YENEEA in the germline V gene. For the CDR3, the DNA is TGTGCCAGCAGCAAGACTAGCGGGGGGTCGTGGCAGTTCTTC. Translation: CASSKTSGGSWQFF.

The rearrangement uses TRBV10-2 and TRBJ1-1; TRBD1 aligns across 8 bases. Germline V gene lookup returns CDR1 WSHSY and CDR2 SAAADI. The CDR3 covers 16 residues. The J segment lost 1 base and the V segment lost 1 base, leaving 5 bases of the junction unmatched. This CDR3 reads CASSEWQGAGNTEAFF. CDR3 nucleotides: TGCGCCAGCAGTGAGTGGCAGGGGGCGGGGAACACTGAAGCTTTCTTT.

This clonotype was found many times. V and J are TRBV18 and TRBJ2-7, with 9 nucleotides matching TRBD1. V dropped 3 bases and J dropped 6; count of bases not matched to a gene: 3. This CDR3 has 13 amino acids. Germline V gene lookup returns CDR1 KGHSH and CDR2 LQKENI. The DNA of the CDR3 is TGTGCCAGCTCACCCGGGACAGGGCCCGAGCAGTACTTC. Its protein product is CASSPGTGPEQYF.

This clonotype appeared many times. This chain uses TRBV6-1 with TRBJ2-1; D is possibly TRBD2 (5 bases). V was trimmed by 8 bases and J by 5 bases, leaving 16 bases between them. CDR3 size: 14 residues. Germline loops: CDR1 MNHNS, CDR2 SASEGT. The CDR3 DNA follows: TGTGCCAGCCGGCACCCCGGGGAGAACAATGAGCAGTTCTTC. This encodes CASRHPGENNEQFF.

This clonotype occurred a few times. A much bigger clone sits one base away, suggesting this may be a read error. The V call is TRBV5-1, the J call TRBJ2-1, with D hard to call. Looked up from germline, CDR1 is SGHRS and CDR2 is YFSETQ. The CDR3 runs to 16 residues. CDR3 DNA: TGCGCCAGCAGCTTGAGGTTCGGAAGCTCCTACAGTGAGCAGTTCTTC. This sequence encodes CASSLRFGSSYSEQFF.

This chain connects TRBV12-3 or TRBV12-4 to TRBJ2-7; D is possibly TRBD2 (6 bases). V lost 1 base to trimming and J lost 0 bases, with 7 bases between them. The CDR3 sequence is 14 residues long. The CDR3 sequence is CASSLGSGSYEQYF. The CDR3 region has the DNA TGTGCCAGCAGTTTAGGTAGCGGCTCCTACGAGCAGTACTTC.

The chain uses TRBV2 and TRBJ2-7, with 7 bases that match TRBD1. The CDR3 sequence is 14 residues long. V gave up 1 base and J gave up 2 bases; unmatched junction bases: 2. Germline CDR1 reads SNHLY; CDR2 reads FYNNEI. The CDR3 sequence is CASSEEGAAYEQYF. CDR3 nucleotides: TGTGCCAGCAGTGAAGAGGGGGCCGCCTACGAGCAGTACTTC. The full variable domain, in which reference TRBV2 and TRBJ2-7 provide the parts outside the CDR3, is EPEVTQTPSHQVTQMGQEVILRCVPISNHLYFYWYRQILGQKVEFLVSFYNNEISEKSEIFDDQFSVERPDGSNFTLKIRSTKLEDSAMYFCASSEEGAAYEQYFGPGTRLTVT.

This rearrangement joins TRBV7-6 to TRBJ2-5; D is unclear. Gene TRBJ2-1 matches the end of the DNA better, so the J call may be wrong. In germline, CDR1 is SGHVS, CDR2 FNYEAQ. The CDR3 spans 13 residues. The CDR3 DNA sequence: TGTGCCAGCAGCCCGGTGGTGATGGGCGAGCAGTTCTTC. This codes for CASSPVVMGEQFF.

The table lists this clonotype with many counts. The chain uses TRBV7-2 and TRBJ1-6; perhaps TRBD1 as D (5 bases). Germline CDR1 reads SGHTA; CDR2 reads FQGNSA. The V end lost 9 bases, the J end lost 6 bases, and 12 bases lay between the germline ends. The CDR3 sequence is 13 residues long. The CDR3 loop reads CASGPGGNSPLHF. As DNA, the CDR3 is TGTGCCAGTGGACCTGGGGGTAATTCACCCCTCCACTTT.

This clonotype was observed at least ten times. This chain links TRBV3-1 with TRBJ1-5; 10 positions agree with TRBD1. CDR3 size: 19 residues. From germline, CDR1 is LGHDT and CDR2 YNNKEL (reference sequence). Trimming at V came to 7 bases and at J to 2 bases, leaving 17 bases not matched to a gene. The CDR3 region is CASMGPQTGGDSGNQPQHF. Written as DNA, the CDR3 is TGTGCCAGCATGGGGCCGCAGACAGGGGGCGACAGTGGCAATCAGCCCCAGCATTTT.

Notes on this clonotype: This could be a read error, since a much larger clone is one nucleotide away. The J gene is TRBJ2-7, the V gene TRBV12-3 or TRBV12-4; D tentatively fits TRBD1 or TRBD2 (5 bases each). V was pared by 8 bases and J by 3 bases, with 11 bases between. CDR3 size: 12 residues. DNA of the CDR3: TGTGCCAGCGGCCGGGGCCACTACGAGCAGTACTTC. Protein product: CASGRGHYEQYF.

V usage is TRBV7-7 and J usage is TRBJ2-5; tentatively, D is TRBD1 or TRBD2 (5 bases each). Germline V gene sequence: CDR1 SSHAT, CDR2 FNYEAQ (reference sequence). V lost 5 bases, J lost 5 bases, and 15 bases lay in between. The CDR3 extends over 14 amino acids. The CDR3 spells CASSQSARGETQYF. The DNA for the CDR3 is TGTGCCAGCAGCCAAAGTGCGAGGGGCGAGACCCAGTACTTC.

This chain connects TRBV25-1 to TRBJ2-1; no definite D call. V lost 2 bases and J lost 4, with 9 bases in between. Looked up from germline, CDR1 is MGHDK and CDR2 is SYGVNS. This CDR3 has 14 residues. The CDR3 protein is CASSETFSYNEQFF. The DNA of the CDR3 is TGTGCCAGCAGTGAAACGTTCTCATACAATGAGCAGTTCTTC.

This chain uses TRBV29-1 with TRBJ1-1; D gene unclear. Looked up from germline, CDR1 is SQVTM and CDR2 is ANQGSEA. There are 13 residues in the CDR3. V was clipped by 4 bases and J by 3 bases, with 12 bases between them. CDR3 DNA sequence: TGCAGCGTTGTCTTAAGGAGATACACTGAAGCTTTCTTT. This codes for CSVVLRRYTEAFF.

This clonotype was picked up many times. One junction end does not reproduce the germline sequence, and a read error may be involved. The genes are TRBV6-1 and TRBJ1-1; possibly TRBD1 for D (6 bases). The CDR3 spans 14 residues. The germline V gene has CDR1 MNHNS and CDR2 SASEGT. The CDR3 DNA reads TGTGCCAGCAGTTCCCTCCGGGACACCGACATGTTTCTCTTT. Its translation is CASSSLRDTDMFLF.

The chain has TRBV11-2 and TRBJ2-3; 8 nucleotides match TRBD2. J lost 1 base, V lost 5 bases, and 2 bases had no gene match. CDR3 length: 14 residues. Germline CDR1 SGHAT, CDR2 FQNNGV. The CDR3 DNA sequence: TGTGCCAGCAGCCAGACTAGCGGCACAGATACGCAGTATTTT. Translation: CASSQTSGTDTQYF.

The chain carries TRBV2 and TRBJ1-1; 7 positions match TRBD1. V lost 6 bases and J lost 3; bases outside the gene matches: 10. This CDR3 region has 15 residues. Germline V lookup: CDR1 SNHLY, CDR2 FYNNEI. The CDR3 is CASRNRQGVDTEAFF. The CDR3 DNA follows: TGTGCCAGCAGGAACAGACAGGGCGTGGACACTGAAGCTTTCTTT.

CDR3 protein: CASSLGWGNSGANVLTF. The CDR3 nucleotides are TGTGCCAGCAGCTTAGGGTGGGGGAACTCTGGGGCCAACGTCCTGACTTTC. The J gene is TRBJ2-6, the V gene TRBV11-2; D is tentatively TRBD1 or TRBD2 (5 bases each). Trimming left V 1 base short and J 0 bases short, with 10 bases between. CDR3 length: 17 amino acids. CDR1 and CDR2 from the germline V gene are SGHAT and FQNNGV.

The genes are TRBV6-2 or TRBV6-3 and TRBJ1-5, with 11 bases lining up with TRBD1. The V gene end was trimmed by 4 bases and the J gene end by 4 bases; junction bases not matched to a gene: 6. Germline V gives CDR1 MNHEY, CDR2 SVGEGT. This CDR3 has 16 residues. DNA for the CDR3: TGTGCCAGCAGTTCGATCCGGGACAGGGGGAATCAGCCCCAGCATTTT. Translated, it gives CASSSIRDRGNQPQHF.

The chain combines TRBV24-1 with TRBJ1-3; D unresolved. V lost 2 bases and J 4 bases, leaving 2 bases between the germline ends. Germline CDR1 is KGHDR and CDR2 is SFDVKD. This CDR3 comprises 12 residues. The CDR3 DNA is TGTGCCACCAGTGATTCGGGAAACACCATATATTTT. Its translation: CATSDSGNTIYF.

The table lists this clonotype with a few counts. A read error is likely, as this CDR3 ends without the conserved phenylalanine or tryptophan. This rearrangement joins TRBV7-9 to TRBJ2-5; 9 bases are a match to TRBD1. CDR1 and CDR2 from the germline V gene are SEHNR and FQNEAQ (reference sequence). This CDR3 has 15 residues. J lost 5 bases, V lost 3 bases, and 7 bases had no gene match. The CDR3 sequence: CASSFLLGTGETQYS. CDR3 in DNA: TGTGCCAGCAGCTTCCTCCTTGGGACAGGGGAGACCCAGTACTCC.